This T cell receptor (beta chain) is from a study of response to subunit inactivated influenza vaccine. Study results and caveats: Authors suggested each seasonal influenza vaccination recruits few new T cells.

TCRdb re-derived calls from the RT-PCR reads in MiXCR, one entry per CDR3 protein. The sample has under 200,000 distinct CDR3 sequences, 9.5% to 15% seen once; the top ten hold roughly 29%. The V end was cut by 7 bases, the J end by 2 bases, with 8 bases between. The germline CDR1 and CDR2 sequences are SGHTA and FQGNSA. This CDR3 has 13 residues. This clonotype was recorded at least ten times. Its antigen is undetermined. This sample also appeared in a second study, on T cells expressing NK-cell markers. That source adds: It was by 5'RACE template switching with UMIs that TCR beta cDNA was made. Sorted CD3+CD56+NKG2C+, CD3+CD56+NKG2C- and CD3+CD56-NKG2C+ T-cell subsets were beta-chain profiled. In several experiments, sorting was confined to alpha-beta TCR T cells through use of an anti-gamma-delta TCR antibody.

The specimen was CD8+ T cells sorted from PBMCs, collected approximately 12 days after vaccination. The TCR sequence derives from a man aged 45 to 65 who received an inactivated influenza vaccine. The chain combines TRBV7-2 with TRBJ2-2, with D hard to call. CDR3: CASIESNTGELFF. The CDR3 coding sequence is TGTGCCAGCATAGAGTCTAACACCGGGGAGCTGTTTTTT. Drawing the rest from reference TRBV7-2 and TRBJ2-2, the complete variable domain is GAGVSQSPSNKVTEKGKDVELRCDPISGHTALYWYRQSLGQGLEFLIYFQGNSAPDKSGLPSDRFSAERTGGSVSTLTIQRTQQEDSAVYLCASIESNTGELFFGEGSRLTVL.